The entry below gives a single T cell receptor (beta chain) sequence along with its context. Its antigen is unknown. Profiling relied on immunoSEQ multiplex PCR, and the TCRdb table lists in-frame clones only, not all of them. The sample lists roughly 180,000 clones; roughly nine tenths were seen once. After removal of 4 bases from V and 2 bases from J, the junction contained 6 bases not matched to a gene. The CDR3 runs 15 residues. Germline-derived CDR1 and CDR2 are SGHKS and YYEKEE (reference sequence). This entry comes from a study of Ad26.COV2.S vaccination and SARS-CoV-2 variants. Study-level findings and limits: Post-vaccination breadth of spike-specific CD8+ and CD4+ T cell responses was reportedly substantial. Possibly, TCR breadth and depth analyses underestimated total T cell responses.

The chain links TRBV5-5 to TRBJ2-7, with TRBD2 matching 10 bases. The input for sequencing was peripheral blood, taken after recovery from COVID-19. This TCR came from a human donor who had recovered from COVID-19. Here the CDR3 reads CASSVRAGGTYEQYF. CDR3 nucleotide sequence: TGTGCCAGCAGCGTCAGAGCGGGAGGGACCTACGAGCAGTACTTC.